This note documents a single TCR beta chain sequence. What this receptor recognizes is not known. Base qualities were left out, and no much larger clone turns up one base away. As encoded in the germline V gene (reference sequence), CDR1 is GTSNPN while CDR2 is SVGIG. The CDR3 covers 12 residues, taking in both the cysteine and the phenylalanine. Of all the DNA, just the CDR3 is kept, 36 bases in frame from base 1. V is shortened by 2 bases, J by 6 bases, and the region joining them spans 7 bases. Patients with autoimmune disease history or receiving systemic immunosuppression were excluded from the trial. Peripheral blood for TCR sequencing was collected from all dose cohorts at baseline, on cycle 4 day 1, and on cycle 7 day 1. Samples came from an open-label, multicenter, first-in-human phase I dose-escalation trial of ivuxolimab. The trial enrolled adults with locally advanced or metastatic head and neck squamous cell, hepatocellular, melanoma or renal cell carcinoma. Before TCR sequencing, CD4+ and CD8+ T cells were separately sorted from peripheral blood.

The record originates from a study of OX40 agonist ivuxolimab in advanced cancers. Study-wide context: Ivuxolimab was an agonistic, fully human IgG2 monoclonal antibody directed against OX40 (CD134), a costimulatory receptor. Intravenous ivuxolimab was administered to patients every 2 weeks at six dose levels: 0.01, 0.1, 0.3, 1.5, 3 and 10 mg/kg. Of the 50 to 55 dose-escalation patients, hepatocellular carcinoma was present in approximately 20, melanoma in around 15, renal cell carcinoma in 9 and head and neck cancer in 9. In the dose-escalation cohort, 82.7% of patients were male, and the mean age was roughly 60 years, with a range of 23 to 79. Patients were allowed to have had prior anti-PD-1, anti-PD-L1 or anti-CTLA-4 therapy, and approximately 40% of the dose-escalation patients had previously received checkpoint inhibitors. Partial responses occurred in three dose-escalation patients, of whom one had hepatocellular carcinoma and two had cutaneous melanoma. The point of sequencing TCRbeta in the periphery was to test whether ivuxolimab changed TCR sequence diversity and drove clonal T-cell expansion. The paper covers the monotherapy dose-escalation part of the phase I ivuxolimab trial, which included N ≈ 57 patients.

Genomic DNA was extracted from sorted cells for sequencing of the TCRbeta CDR3 region. The immunoSEQ Assay was used for sequencing of TCRbeta CDR3 regions. TCRdb limited this immuneACCESS table to in-frame rearrangements with V and J called. A share of clones is missing; checked studies link under half to unresolved V genes, and the rest is unexplained. In all, the sample holds 5,000 to 6,500 clones, and 60% to 85% of those were seen once. 63% of the sample is taken by the ten largest. Results the study describes overall, beyond this receptor: After ivuxolimab, expanded clones were on average more numerous among CD8+ T cells than among CD4+ T cells. Low levels of normalized T-cell clonal expansion were also seen in some patients who did not respond. At doses of 0.1 to 3.0 mg/kg, clonal expansion of both CD4+ and CD8+ T cells in blood was seen between baseline and week 6. In the 0.1-3.0 mg/kg groups, partial responders had among the lowest normalized peripheral clonal expansion, particularly in CD8+ T cells. The antigen specificity of the peripheral T cells that underwent clonal expansion was not determined.

The receptor was isolated from an adult with an advanced solid tumor such as melanoma, head and neck, liver or kidney cancer. The specimen was CD4+ or CD8+ T cells sorted from blood, collected in a trial of the OX40 agonist ivuxolimab. Rearrangement joined TRBV30 to TRBJ2-2; matching of 5 bases hints at TRBD1 as the D gene. This receptor has the CDR3 CAWSSGSGELFF. The nucleotide sequence is given as TGTGCCTGGAGTTCAGGGTCCGGGGAGCTGTTTTTT.